Each of the 23 T cell receptor beta chains below was sequenced from the same sample in a study of blood T cell repertoires in COVID-19. Produced via immunoSEQ multiplex PCR; TCRdb's table is partial and in-frame only. Of roughly 300,000 clones in the sample, 89% were seen once. Sequencing input: peripheral blood. These receptor sequences come from a woman in her twenties or thirties with COVID-19, enrolled during active disease.

J is TRBJ2-6 and V is TRBV4-1; 8 bases are a match to TRBD1. CDR3 length: 19 amino acids. Trimming at V came to 5 bases and at J to 2 bases, leaving 14 bases not matched to a gene. Germline V gene sequence: CDR1 MGHRA, CDR2 YSYEKL. The CDR3 reads CASSRRTGSQPAGANVLTF. The CDR3 DNA follows: TGCGCCAGCAGCAGACGGACAGGGTCTCAACCTGCTGGGGCCAACGTCCTGACTTTC.

The chain joins TRBV7-9 to TRBJ1-2, with D unclear. V lost 1 base and J lost 9, with 18 bases in between. The germline V gene encodes CDR1 SEHNR and CDR2 FQNEAQ (reference sequence). The length of the CDR3 is 15 residues. This CDR3 is CASSLVLRVAGSYTF. CDR3 DNA sequence: TGTGCCAGCAGCTTAGTCCTCCGTGTTGCGGGAAGCTACACCTTC.

The V and J genes are TRBV27 and TRBJ1-6, with 9 bases aligning to TRBD1. The CDR3 spans 15 residues. J lost 6 bases, V lost 5 bases, and 5 bases had no gene match. CDR1 and CDR2 (germline): MNHEY, SMNVEV (reference sequence). The DNA of the CDR3 is TGTGCCAGCAGTCTGGGACAGGGTGGTAATTCACCCCTCCACTTT. Translated, it gives CASSLGQGGNSPLHF.

This chain links TRBV3-1 (or the pseudogene TRBV3-2) with TRBJ2-2; D gene ambiguous. This CDR3 comprises 13 residues. Per germline, CDR1 LGHDT and CDR2 YNNKEL (reference sequence). With 6 bases removed from V and 1 base from J, the gap between germline ends came to 6 bases. The CDR3 sequence: CASRVGNTGELFF. The CDR3 DNA follows: TGTGCCAGCAGGGTCGGGAACACCGGGGAGCTGTTTTTT.

This clone was detected once. This rearrangement joins TRBV5-1 to TRBJ1-6, with a possible D match to TRBD1 (5 bases). The length of the CDR3 is 16 residues. Germline values: CDR1 SGHRS, CDR2 YFSETQ. Trimming shortened V by 3 bases and J by 7 bases, and 17 bases separated the two germline ends. The CDR3 sequence is CASSSGSGGANSPLHF. The CDR3 region has the DNA TGCGCCAGCAGCTCGGGTTCCGGGGGAGCCAATTCACCCCTCCACTTT. Supplemented by reference TRBV5-1 and TRBJ1-6, the full variable domain reads KAGVTQTPRYLIKTRGQQVTLSCSPISGHRSVSWYQQTPGQGLQFLFEYFSETQRNKGNFPGRFSGRQFSNSRSEMNVSTLELGDSALYLCASSSGSGGANSPLHFGNGTRLTVT.

The CDR3 spells CASSLRDRATDTQYF. CDR3 DNA sequence: TGCGCCAGCAGCCTTAGGGACAGGGCGACAGATACGCAGTATTTT. The rearrangement joins TRBV4-1 to TRBJ2-3, with 9 positions matching TRBD1. The germline V gene has CDR1 MGHRA and CDR2 YSYEKL. Unmatched junction bases numbered 5, after V lost 4 bases and J lost 3 bases. The CDR3 is 15 amino acids.

The CDR3, as DNA: TGTGCCTGGAGCTCAAGCCGCTTGGCGGGGCACGTTTACGAGCAGTACTTC. The encoded protein is CAWSSSRLAGHVYEQYF. V is TRBV30 and J is TRBJ2-7; TRBD2 is a possible D gene (6 bases). Trimming left V 3 bases short and J 4 bases short, with 25 bases between. The V gene's germline CDR1 is GTSNPN and CDR2 SVGIG (reference sequence). This CDR3 comprises 17 residues.

The chain recombines TRBV19 with TRBJ1-6; no clear D gene. V was trimmed by 7 bases and J by 9 bases, leaving 19 bases between them. Per germline, CDR1 LNHDA and CDR2 SQIVND (reference sequence). This CDR3 comprises 15 residues. The CDR3 sequence is CASTQRPGSGSPLHF. CDR3 in DNA: TGTGCCAGTACCCAACGGCCGGGGAGTGGTTCACCCCTCCACTTT. Drawing the rest from reference TRBV19 and TRBJ1-6, the complete variable domain is DGGITQSPKYLFRKEGQNVTLSCEQNLNHDAMYWYRQDPGQGLRLIYYSQIVNDFQKGDIAEGYSVSREKKESFPLTVTSAQKNPTAFYLCASTQRPGSGSPLHFGNGTRLTVT.

This clone was seen many times. The CDR3 sequence is CASSPSRGWAGEQYF. The CDR3 bases are TGTGCCAGCAGTCCCTCCAGGGGGTGGGCGGGCGAGCAGTACTTC. This chain links TRBV6-5 with TRBJ2-7, with 7 bases that match TRBD1. V lost 5 bases to trimming and J lost 6 bases; unmatched junction nucleotides: 13. Germline V gene sequence: CDR1 MNHEY, CDR2 SVGAGI. The CDR3 loop spans 15 amino acids.

J is TRBJ2-3 and V is TRBV19; D unclear. This CDR3 is 14 amino acids long. Germline V gene lookup returns CDR1 LNHDA and CDR2 SQIVND (reference sequence). V lost 4 bases, J lost 4 bases, and 12 bases lay in between. CDR3 residues: CASSTTHSSDTQYF. As DNA, the CDR3 is TGTGCCAGTAGTACAACCCACAGCTCAGATACGCAGTATTTT. The full variable domain, in which reference TRBV19 and TRBJ2-3 provide the parts outside the CDR3, is DGGITQSPKYLFRKEGQNVTLSCEQNLNHDAMYWYRQDPGQGLRLIYYSQIVNDFQKGDIAEGYSVSREKKESFPLTVTSAQKNPTAFYLCASSTTHSSDTQYFGPGTRLTVL.

This sequence joins TRBV2 and TRBJ2-7, with 11 bases lining up with TRBD1. Germline V gives CDR1 SNHLY, CDR2 FYNNEI. J was trimmed by 4 bases and V by 0 bases; bases with no gene match: 2. The CDR3 runs to 15 residues. CDR3 in amino acids: CASSEAGQGAYEQYF. The DNA for the CDR3 is TGTGCCAGCAGTGAAGCAGGACAGGGGGCGTACGAGCAGTACTTC. Supplemented by reference TRBV2 and TRBJ2-7, the full variable domain reads EPEVTQTPSHQVTQMGQEVILRCVPISNHLYFYWYRQILGQKVEFLVSFYNNEISEKSEIFDDQFSVERPDGSNFTLKIRSTKLEDSAMYFCASSEAGQGAYEQYFGPGTRLTVT.

The chain joins TRBV11-3 to TRBJ2-7, with 11 bases aligning to TRBD1. The CDR3 runs 14 residues. With V trimmed by 5 bases and J by 3 bases, 3 bases remained unmatched. The V gene's germline CDR1 is SGHNT and CDR2 YENEEA. The CDR3 nucleotides are TGTGCCAGCAGCACGGGACAGGGGGGCTACGAGCAGTACTTC. Encoded protein: CASSTGQGGYEQYF.

V is TRBV2 and J is TRBJ1-5; D call uncertain. The length of the CDR3 is 14 residues. The V end was cut by 6 bases, the J end by 1 base, with 10 bases between. Germline CDR1 reads SNHLY; CDR2 reads FYNNEI. The CDR3 loop reads CASRQIGSNQPQHF. CDR3 coding DNA: TGTGCCAGCAGACAGATTGGGAGCAATCAGCCCCAGCATTTT.

The CDR3 DNA follows: TGCAGCGTTCTCCGGGACAGGGGAAGCGCAGATACGCAGTATTTT. It specifies CSVLRDRGSADTQYF. The chain employs TRBV29-1 and TRBJ2-3, with TRBD1 matching 10 bases. J was trimmed by 4 bases and V by 5 bases; bases with no gene match: 9. In germline, CDR1 is SQVTM, CDR2 ANQGSEA. The CDR3 is made up of 15 amino acids.

The gene calls are TRBV28 and TRBJ1-1; D is unclear. The V and J ends lost 5 bases and 6 bases respectively, with 19 bases between them. CDR3 size: 15 residues. CDR1 is MDHEN, CDR2 SYDVKM, per germline. CDR3 region: CASSPRLEASAEAFF. The CDR3 DNA reads TGTGCCAGCAGTCCACGACTAGAGGCCTCCGCTGAAGCTTTCTTT.

This chain uses TRBV6-2 or TRBV6-3 with TRBJ1-5; D not resolved. The CDR3 totals 15 residues. Between the trimmed V and J ends, which lost 4 bases and 3 bases, there was a span of 13 bases. CDR1 MNHEY and CDR2 SVGEGT come from the germline V gene. CDR3 region: CASSSWPAVNQPQHF. DNA for the CDR3: TGTGCCAGCAGTTCCTGGCCTGCGGTCAATCAGCCCCAGCATTTT.

V gene TRBV6-4 combines with J gene TRBJ2-1, with 7 bases lining up with TRBD2. The CDR3 is made up of 15 amino acids. Looked up from germline, CDR1 is MRHNA and CDR2 is SNTAGT. Trimming at V came to 2 bases and at J to 3 bases, leaving 4 bases not matched to a gene. The CDR3 loop is CASSDEAGDYNEQFF. The CDR3 nucleotides are TGTGCCAGCAGTGACGAGGCGGGGGACTACAATGAGCAGTTCTTC.

V gene TRBV14 combines with J gene TRBJ2-1, with 13 bases matching TRBD2. The V gene's germline CDR1 is SGHDN and CDR2 FVKESK. V was pared by 4 bases and J by 4 bases, with 4 bases of the junction left unmatched. The CDR3 is 16 residues long. CDR3 residues: CASSPQGLAGYNEQFF. The CDR3 DNA is TGTGCCAGCAGCCCCCAGGGACTAGCGGGGTACAATGAGCAGTTCTTC.

The CDR3 bases are TGTGCCAGCGGCGGGGGGTTAGATGAGCAGTTCTTC. This gives the protein CASGGGLDEQFF. V gene TRBV6-6 combines with J gene TRBJ2-1; TRBD2 matches 8 bases. J gave up 8 bases and V 8 bases, and 5 bases lay outside the gene matches. The germline CDR1 and CDR2 sequences are MNHNY and SVGAGI (reference sequence). CDR3 length: 12 residues.

This chain connects TRBV7-9 to TRBJ2-7, with 9 bases matching TRBD2. The CDR3 spans 14 residues. Germline V gene sequence: CDR1 SEHNR, CDR2 FQNEAQ (reference sequence). After removal of 5 bases from V and 9 bases from J, the junction contained 11 bases not matched to a gene. This CDR3 reads CASSLGTSTTGQYF. The CDR3 region has the DNA TGTGCCAGCAGCCTAGGGACTAGCACGACGGGGCAGTACTTC.

The V and J genes are TRBV5-4 and TRBJ2-7, with 11 nucleotides matching TRBD2. Germline V gives CDR1 SGHNT, CDR2 YYREEE (reference sequence). This CDR3 comprises 15 residues. Trimming removed 5 bases from V and 0 bases from J; junction bases left unmatched: 4. The CDR3: CASRQGLADSYEQYV. The CDR3 DNA reads as TGTGCCAGCAGACAGGGACTAGCGGACTCCTACGAGCAGTACGTC.

The genes are TRBV11-2 and TRBJ1-6, with D uncertain. This CDR3 is built from 17 residues. Trimming removed 1 base at V and 0 bases at J, with 10 bases between. Germline V CDR1 and CDR2: SGHAT, FQNNGV. The CDR3: CASSLGLVSSYNSPLHF. DNA of the CDR3: TGTGCCAGCAGCTTAGGTTTGGTTAGCTCCTATAATTCACCCCTCCACTTT.

The chain has TRBV7-9 and TRBJ1-4; D remains ambiguous. The CDR3 sequence is 16 residues long. The germline V gene has CDR1 SEHNR and CDR2 FQNEAQ (reference sequence). The V end was cut by 4 bases, the J end by 8 bases, with 20 bases between. This CDR3 is CASSSKTWRENEKLFF. The CDR3 nucleotides read TGTGCCAGCAGCTCTAAAACATGGAGGGAAAACGAAAAACTGTTTTTT. The full variable domain, rest sourced from reference TRBV7-9 and TRBJ1-4, is DTGVSQNPRHKITKRGQNVTFRCDPISEHNRLYWYRQTLGQGPEFLTYFQNEAQLEKSRLLSDRFSAERPKGSFSTLEIQRTEQGDSAMYLCASSSKTWRENEKLFFGSGTQLSVL.